These 5 T cell receptor beta chains were all obtained from the same sample, sequenced in a study of radiotherapy plus CTLA-4 blockade in lung cancer. Method: immunoSEQ multiplex PCR; TCRdb's copy keeps in-frame clones and lacks some. The repertoire includes 30,000 or so clones, approximately 70% of them detected once, and 3.5% to 4.5% sits in the top ten. Sample: peripheral blood, taken from a patient treated with radiotherapy plus ipilimumab. These receptors originate from a human donor with non-small cell lung cancer who had stable disease on radiotherapy plus ipilimumab.

The chain is built from TRBV4-3 and TRBJ2-3, with a weak D call TRBD2 (6 bases). The CDR3 runs to 16 residues. The V gene's germline CDR1 is LGHNA and CDR2 YSLEER. V was trimmed by 3 bases and J by 2 bases, leaving 15 bases between them. The CDR3 DNA is TGCGCCAGCAGCCAGGGAACTAGCAGATACACAGATACGCAGTATTTT. It specifies CASSQGTSRYTDTQYF.

The rearrangement links TRBV28 to TRBJ1-1; perhaps TRBD1 as D (5 bases). The germline V and J ends were trimmed by 3 bases and 3 bases, with 17 bases remaining between them. The CDR3 consists of 16 residues. Germline V gene lookup returns CDR1 MDHEN and CDR2 SYDVKM. CDR3 sequence (DNA): TGTGCCAGCAGTTTGGAGGGGAATTTGGTGTACACTGAAGCTTTCTTT. This gives the protein CASSLEGNLVYTEAFF.

CDR3: CASHRDTGELFF. DNA of the CDR3: TGTGCCAGCCACAGGGACACCGGGGAGCTGTTTTTT. The chain has TRBV2 and TRBJ2-2; D possibly corresponds to TRBD1 (6 bases). The CDR3 totals 12 residues. Trimming took 8 bases from V and 3 from J, leaving 7 bases between them. Germline values: CDR1 SNHLY, CDR2 FYNNEI.

The chain uses TRBV7-2 and TRBJ2-2, with 8 bases identical to TRBD2. Germline lookup yields CDR1 SGHTA and CDR2 FQGNSA. The CDR3 spans 15 residues. With V trimmed by 4 bases and J by 0 bases, 1 base remained unmatched. The CDR3 region has the DNA TGTGCCAGCAGCTATAGCGGGGCGAACACCGGGGAGCTGTTTTTT. Translating it yields CASSYSGANTGELFF.

Only a few counts were recorded for this clone. The rearrangement links TRBV28 to TRBJ2-5; D is undetermined. Germline values: CDR1 MDHEN, CDR2 SYDVKM. The CDR3 contains 15 residues. V shed 6 bases and J shed 4 bases, with 18 bases lying between them. The CDR3 sequence: CASRPHKAGGETQYF. In DNA, the CDR3 is TGTGCCAGCAGGCCGCATAAGGCAGGCGGAGAGACCCAGTACTTC.